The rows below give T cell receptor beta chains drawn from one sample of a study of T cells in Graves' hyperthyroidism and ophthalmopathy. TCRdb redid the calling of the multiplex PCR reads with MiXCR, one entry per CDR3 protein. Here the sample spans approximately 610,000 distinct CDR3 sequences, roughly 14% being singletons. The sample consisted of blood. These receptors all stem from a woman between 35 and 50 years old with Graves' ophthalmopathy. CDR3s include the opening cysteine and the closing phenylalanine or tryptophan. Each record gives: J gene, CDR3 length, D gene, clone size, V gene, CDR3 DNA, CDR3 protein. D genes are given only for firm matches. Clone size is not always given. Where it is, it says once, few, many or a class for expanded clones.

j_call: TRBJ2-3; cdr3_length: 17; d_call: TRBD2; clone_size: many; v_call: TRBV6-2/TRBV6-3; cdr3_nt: TGTGCCAGCAGTTATTCGGGGTCGGTAGCGGGAATAGATACGCAGTATTTT; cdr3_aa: CASSYSGSVAGIDTQYF
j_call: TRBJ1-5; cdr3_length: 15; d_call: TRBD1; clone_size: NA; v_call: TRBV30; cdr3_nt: TGTGCCTGGAGCGCCACGAAAGGGGGCTATCAGCCCCAGCATTTT; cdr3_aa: CAWSATKGGYQPQHF
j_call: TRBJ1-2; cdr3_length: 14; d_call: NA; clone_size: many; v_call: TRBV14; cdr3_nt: TGTGCCAGCAGCCAAGAACAGATCTACTATGGCTACACCTTC; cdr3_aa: CASSQEQIYYGYTF
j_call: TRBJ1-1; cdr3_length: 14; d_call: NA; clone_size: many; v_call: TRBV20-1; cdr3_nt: TGCAGTGCTAGTCTGGGGGCCATGAACACTGAAGCTTTCTTT; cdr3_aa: CSASLGAMNTEAFF
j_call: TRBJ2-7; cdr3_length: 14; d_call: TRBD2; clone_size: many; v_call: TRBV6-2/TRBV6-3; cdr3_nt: TGTGCCAGCAGTTACGGCGGGAGGTCTGACGAGCAGTACTTC; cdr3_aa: CASSYGGRSDEQYF
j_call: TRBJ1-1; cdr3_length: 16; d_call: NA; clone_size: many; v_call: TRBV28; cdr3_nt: TGTGCCAGCAGTTTACCCTCTCAGGGGCTGAACACTGAAGCTTTCTTT; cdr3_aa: CASSLPSQGLNTEAFF
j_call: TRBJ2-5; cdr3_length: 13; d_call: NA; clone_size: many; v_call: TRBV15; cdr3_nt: TGTGCCACCAGCAGAGATCAGGTCCAGACCCAGTACTTC; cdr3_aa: CATSRDQVQTQYF
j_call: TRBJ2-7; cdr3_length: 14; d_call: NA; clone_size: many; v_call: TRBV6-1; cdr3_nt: TGTGCCAGCAGGCCCCCCGGTCCCTCCTACGAGCAGTACTTC; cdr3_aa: CASRPPGPSYEQYF
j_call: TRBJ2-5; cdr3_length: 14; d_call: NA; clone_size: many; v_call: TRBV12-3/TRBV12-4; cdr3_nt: TGTGCCAGTTCCCGGACCCCCCGCGGTGAGACCCAGTACTTC; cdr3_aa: CASSRTPRGETQYF
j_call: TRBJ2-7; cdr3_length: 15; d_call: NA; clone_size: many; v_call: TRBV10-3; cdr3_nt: TGTGCCATCAGTGAGTCCCCCGGACGGAAATACGAGCAGTACTTC; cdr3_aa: CAISESPGRKYEQYF
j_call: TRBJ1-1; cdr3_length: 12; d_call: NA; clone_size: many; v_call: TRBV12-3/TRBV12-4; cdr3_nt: TGTGCCAGCAGTCTCATGGGGATGGAAGCTTTCTTT; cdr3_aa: CASSLMGMEAFF
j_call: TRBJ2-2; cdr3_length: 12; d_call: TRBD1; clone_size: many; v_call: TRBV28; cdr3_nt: TGTGCCATCCAGGACAGGGAAGAGGAGCTGTTTTTT; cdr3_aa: CAIQDREEELFF
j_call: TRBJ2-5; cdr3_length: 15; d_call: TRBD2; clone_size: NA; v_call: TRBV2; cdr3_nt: TGTGCCAGCAGTGATCAAGCGGGAGCCGGAGAGACCCAGTACTTC; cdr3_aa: CASSDQAGAGETQYF
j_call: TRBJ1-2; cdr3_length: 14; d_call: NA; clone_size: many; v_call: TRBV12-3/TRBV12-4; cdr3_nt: TGTGCCAGCAGTTTAAGAGGGCAAGGGGGTGGCTACACCTTC; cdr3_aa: CASSLRGQGGGYTF
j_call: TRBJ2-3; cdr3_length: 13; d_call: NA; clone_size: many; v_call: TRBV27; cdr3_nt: TGTGCCAGCAGTTTTGGGGACACAGATACGCAGTATTTT; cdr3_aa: CASSFGDTDTQYF
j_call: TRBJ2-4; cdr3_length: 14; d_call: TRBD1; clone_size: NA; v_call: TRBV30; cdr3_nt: TGTGCCTGGAGTCCTAATACAGGGGGCGACATTCAGTACTTC; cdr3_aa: CAWSPNTGGDIQYF
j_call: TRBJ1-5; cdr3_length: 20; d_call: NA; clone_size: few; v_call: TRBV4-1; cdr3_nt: TGCGCCAGCAGCCAAGAAGTAAGTGGATCGGCAGGGTATAGCAATCAGCCCCAGCATTTT; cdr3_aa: CASSQEVSGSAGYSNQPQHF
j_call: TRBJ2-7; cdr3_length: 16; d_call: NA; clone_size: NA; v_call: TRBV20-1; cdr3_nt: TGCAGTGCTAGAGTTCCGGGGGACAAGGGACCCTACGAGCAGTACTTC; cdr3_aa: CSARVPGDKGPYEQYF
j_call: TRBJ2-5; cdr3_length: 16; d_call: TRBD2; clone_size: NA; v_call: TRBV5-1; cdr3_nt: TGCGCCAGCAGCTCCACGAGACTAGCGGGAGGAGAGACCCAGTACTTC; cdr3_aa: CASSSTRLAGGETQYF
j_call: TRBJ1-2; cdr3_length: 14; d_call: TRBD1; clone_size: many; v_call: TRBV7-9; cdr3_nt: TGTGCCAGCAGCACGGGACAGGGGGCGCAGGGCTACACCTTC; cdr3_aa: CASSTGQGAQGYTF
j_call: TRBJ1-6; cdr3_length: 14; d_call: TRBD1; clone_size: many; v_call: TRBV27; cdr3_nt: TGTGCCAGCAGTCCGGACAGGGTTAATTCACCCCTCCACTTT; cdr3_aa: CASSPDRVNSPLHF
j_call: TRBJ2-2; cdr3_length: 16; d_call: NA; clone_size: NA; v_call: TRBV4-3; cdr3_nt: TGCGCCAGCAGCCACTCCGGGACGGCGAACACCGGGGAGCTGTTTTTT; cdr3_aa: CASSHSGTANTGELFF
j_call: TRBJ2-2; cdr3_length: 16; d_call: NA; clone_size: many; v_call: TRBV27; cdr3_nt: TGTGCCAGCAGTTTTTCCCCCCCCAGTTATGGCGGGGAGCTGTTTTTT; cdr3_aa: CASSFSPPSYGGELFF
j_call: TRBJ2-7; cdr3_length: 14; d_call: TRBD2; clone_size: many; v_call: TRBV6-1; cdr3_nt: TGTGCCAGCACTGGACTAGCGGGATCGTACGAGCAGTACTTC; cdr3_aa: CASTGLAGSYEQYF
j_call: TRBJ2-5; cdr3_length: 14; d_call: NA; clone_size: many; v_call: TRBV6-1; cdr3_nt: TGTGCCAGCAAACGGGGCACATACCAAGAGACCCAGTACTTC; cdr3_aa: CASKRGTYQETQYF
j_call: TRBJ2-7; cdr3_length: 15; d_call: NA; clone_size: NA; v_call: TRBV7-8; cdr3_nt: TGTGCCAGCAGCTTTACGGACTCGAGCTCCTACGAGCAGTACTTC; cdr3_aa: CASSFTDSSSYEQYF
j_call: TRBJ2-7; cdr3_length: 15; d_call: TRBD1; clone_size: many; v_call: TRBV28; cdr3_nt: TGTGCCAGCAGTTCCCCCGGGACAGGGTCCTACGAGCAGTACTTC; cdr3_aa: CASSSPGTGSYEQYF
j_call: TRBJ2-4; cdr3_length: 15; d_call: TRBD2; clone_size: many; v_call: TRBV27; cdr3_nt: TGTGCCAGCAGTCCACGACTAGCGGGGGAAAACATTCAGTACTTC; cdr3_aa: CASSPRLAGENIQYF
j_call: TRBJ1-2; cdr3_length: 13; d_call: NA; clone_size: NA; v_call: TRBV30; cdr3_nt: TGTGCCTGGAGTCTCGGAGGGAACTATGGCTACACCTTC; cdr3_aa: CAWSLGGNYGYTF
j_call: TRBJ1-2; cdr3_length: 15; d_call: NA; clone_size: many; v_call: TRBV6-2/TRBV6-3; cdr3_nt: TGTGCCAGCAGTAGCGCGGGACGGCCTAACTATGGCTACACCTTC; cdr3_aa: CASSSAGRPNYGYTF
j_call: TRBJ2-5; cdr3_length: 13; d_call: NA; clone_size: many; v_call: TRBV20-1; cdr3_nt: TGCAGTGCTAGGGCCAGGGTGGAAGAGACCCAGTACTTC; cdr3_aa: CSARARVEETQYF
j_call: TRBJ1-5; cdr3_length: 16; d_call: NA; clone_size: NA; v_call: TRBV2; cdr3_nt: TGTGCCAGCAGTGACGGGTCAGCATATAGCAATCAGCCCCAGCATTTT; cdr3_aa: CASSDGSAYSNQPQHF
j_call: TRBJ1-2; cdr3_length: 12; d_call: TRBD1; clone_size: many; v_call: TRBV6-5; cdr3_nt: TGTGCCAGCCAAGACAGGGGAGAGGGCTACACCTTC; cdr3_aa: CASQDRGEGYTF
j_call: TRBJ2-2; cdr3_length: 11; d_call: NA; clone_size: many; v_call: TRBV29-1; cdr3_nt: TGCAGCGCACTAAGCACCGGGGAGCTGTTTTTT; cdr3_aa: CSALSTGELFF
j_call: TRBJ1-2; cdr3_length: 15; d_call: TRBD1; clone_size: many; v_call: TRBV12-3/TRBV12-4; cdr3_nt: TGTGCCAGCAGCGCCGTTCAGGGGGCAAACTATGGCTACACCTTC; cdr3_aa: CASSAVQGANYGYTF
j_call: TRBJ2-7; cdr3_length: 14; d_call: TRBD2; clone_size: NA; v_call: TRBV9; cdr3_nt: TGTGCCAGCGGCGTAGACCAGGGAGGGATCGAGCAGTACTTC; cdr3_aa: CASGVDQGGIEQYF
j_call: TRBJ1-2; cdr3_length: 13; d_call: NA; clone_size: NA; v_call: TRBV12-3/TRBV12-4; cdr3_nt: TGTGCCAGCAGAGATATAGCCGGAGGTGGCTACACCTTC; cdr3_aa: CASRDIAGGGYTF
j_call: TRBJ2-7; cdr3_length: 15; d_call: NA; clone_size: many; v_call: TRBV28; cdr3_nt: TGTGCCAGCAGTTCTGGGGGAGTTAGCTCCTACGAGCAGTACTTC; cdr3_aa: CASSSGGVSSYEQYF
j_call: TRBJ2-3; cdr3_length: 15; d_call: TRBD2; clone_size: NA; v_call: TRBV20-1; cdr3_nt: TGCAGTGCAAAAGGGACTAGCGGGACTACAGATACGCAGTATTTT; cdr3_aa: CSAKGTSGTTDTQYF
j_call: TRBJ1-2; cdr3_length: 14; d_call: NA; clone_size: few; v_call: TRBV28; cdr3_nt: TGTGCCAGCAGTTTATATCCAGGCCTATATGGCTACACCTTC; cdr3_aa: CASSLYPGLYGYTF
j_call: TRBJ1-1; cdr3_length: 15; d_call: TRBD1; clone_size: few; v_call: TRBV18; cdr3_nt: TGTGCCAGCTCACCAGACAGGGGAGAGACCACTGAAGCTTTCTTT; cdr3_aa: CASSPDRGETTEAFF
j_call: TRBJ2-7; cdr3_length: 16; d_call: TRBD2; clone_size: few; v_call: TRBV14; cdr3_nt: TGTGCCAGCAGCCAAGTTCCTAGCGGGAGCCCGGAGCTGCAGTACTTC; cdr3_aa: CASSQVPSGSPELQYF
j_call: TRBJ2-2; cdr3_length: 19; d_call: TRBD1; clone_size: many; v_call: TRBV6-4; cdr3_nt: TGTGCCAGCAGCCAGCCACACGGAGGGACAGGGTTAACCACCGGGGAGCTGTTTTTT; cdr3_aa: CASSQPHGGTGLTTGELFF
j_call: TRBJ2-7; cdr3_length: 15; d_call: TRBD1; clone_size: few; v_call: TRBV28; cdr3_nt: TGTGCCAGCAGTCCAGGGGACAGAATACACTACGAGCAGTACTTC; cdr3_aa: CASSPGDRIHYEQYF
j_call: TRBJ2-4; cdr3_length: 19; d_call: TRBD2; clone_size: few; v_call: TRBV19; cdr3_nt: TGTGCCAGTAGTATAGGCCCCCTAGCGGGTGCTCTAGCCAAAAACATTCAGTACTTC; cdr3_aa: CASSIGPLAGALAKNIQYF
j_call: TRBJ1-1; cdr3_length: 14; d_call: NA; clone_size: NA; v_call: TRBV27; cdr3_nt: TGTGCCAGCAGTTCCCCTGCGGGGCCGGCTGAAGCTTTCTTT; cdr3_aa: CASSSPAGPAEAFF
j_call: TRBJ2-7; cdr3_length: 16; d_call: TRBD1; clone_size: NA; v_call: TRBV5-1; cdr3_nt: TGCGCCAGCAGCTTGGGAGACAGGGCAAGCTCCTACGAGCAGTACTTC; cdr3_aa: CASSLGDRASSYEQYF
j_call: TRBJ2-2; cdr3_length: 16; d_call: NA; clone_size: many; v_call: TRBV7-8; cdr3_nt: TGTGCCAGCAGCTTGAACCGGGACATCAACACCGGGGAGCTGTTTTTT; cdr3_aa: CASSLNRDINTGELFF
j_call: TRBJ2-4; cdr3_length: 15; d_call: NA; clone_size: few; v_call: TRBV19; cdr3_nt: TGTGCCAGTAACAACCAAGCGGTAGCCAAAAACATTCAGTACTTC; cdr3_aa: CASNNQAVAKNIQYF
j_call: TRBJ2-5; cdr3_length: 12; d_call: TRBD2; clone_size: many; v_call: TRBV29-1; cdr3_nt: TGCAGCTCCTCCGGGGGAGGGGAGACCCAGTACTTC; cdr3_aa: CSSSGGGETQYF
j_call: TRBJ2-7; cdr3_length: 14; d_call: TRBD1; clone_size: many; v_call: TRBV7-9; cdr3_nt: TGTGCCAGCAGCCCTTGGGACAGGGCGGCCGAGCAGTACTTC; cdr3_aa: CASSPWDRAAEQYF
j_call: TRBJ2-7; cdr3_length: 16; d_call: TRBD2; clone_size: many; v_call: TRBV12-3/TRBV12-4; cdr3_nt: TGTGCCAGCAGTTCCACGTCCAGCGGGAGAGCAACGGAGCAGTACTTC; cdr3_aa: CASSSTSSGRATEQYF